A selection of T cell receptor beta chains follows, all from one sample in a study of T cell responses to AZD1222 COVID-19 vaccine. Data came from immunoSEQ multiplex PCR; TCRdb stores just in-frame clones and leaves some out. The repertoire holds over 90,000 clones, with roughly 88% as singletons. Sequencing used peripheral blood, obtained on day 0 of AZD1222 vaccination. These receptors came from an adult in good health. Both conserved end residues are part of each CDR3. The D gene is left open where the match is weak. Size is omitted from some rows. Given values are once, few, many or a class for expanded clones.

D gene,clone size,V gene,J gene,CDR3 DNA,CDR3 protein
-,-,TRBV3-1/TRBV3-2,TRBJ2-3,TGTGCCTCGGGTACGGGGGATACGCAGTATTTT,CASGTGDTQYF
-,-,TRBV1,TRBJ2-7,TGCACCAGCAGCCAAGATTCCCCCCGCGGACAAACCTACGAGCAGTACTTC,CTSSQDSPRGQTYEQYF
-,-,TRBV19,TRBJ2-3,TGTGCCAGTAGTATAACAGTCCCGGGTACGCAGTATTTT,CASSITVPGTQYF
-,-,TRBV9,TRBJ2-3,TGTGCCAGCAGCGTAGGGACTAGCACAGATACGCAGTATTTT,CASSVGTSTDTQYF
-,-,TRBV19,TRBJ1-6,TGTGCCAGTAGGGGACTTAGCTCCTATAATTCACCCCTCCACTTT,CASRGLSSYNSPLHF
TRBD1,-,TRBV18,TRBJ1-2,TGTGCCAGCTCACCGATCGGACAGGGGGCGGAAGGCTACACCTTC,CASSPIGQGAEGYTF
-,once,TRBV7-9,TRBJ2-3,TGTGCCAGCAGCCCTTCCGGTGGCAGCACAGATACGCAGTATTTT,CASSPSGGSTDTQYF
-,-,TRBV4-1,TRBJ1-1,TGCGCCAGCAGCCAAGCGGCTGGGGGAGCTTTCTTT,CASSQAAGGAFF
-,-,TRBV5-4,TRBJ2-3,TGTGCCAGCAGCTTGGGGGAAAGGGCAGATACGCAGTATTTT,CASSLGERADTQYF
-,-,TRBV4-1,TRBJ1-1,TGCGCCAGCAGCCCAAGGCCGTACAGGGACTTGAACACTGAAGCTTTCTTT,CASSPRPYRDLNTEAFF
TRBD1,-,TRBV19,TRBJ1-2,TGTGCCAGTAGGCTTGGACAGGGTGACTATGGCTACACCTTC,CASRLGQGDYGYTF
-,-,TRBV14,TRBJ1-2,TGTGCCAGCAGCCCCTCCGGCAGGGAGTACTATGGCTACACCTTC,CASSPSGREYYGYTF
TRBD1,-,TRBV9,TRBJ2-2,TGTGCCAGCAGGGACACAGGGGGGCCCGGGGAGCTGTTTTTT,CASRDTGGPGELFF
TRBD1,-,TRBV5-5,TRBJ1-1,TGTGCCAGCAGCTGGGGGACAGGGGGTAACACTGAAGCTTTCTTT,CASSWGTGGNTEAFF
TRBD1,-,TRBV4-1,TRBJ2-2,TGCGCCAGCAGCCCGAGACCGGACAGGGATTTTTTTGGCGGGGAGCTGTTTTTT,CASSPRPDRDFFGGELFF
-,-,TRBV29-1,TRBJ1-2,TGCAGCGTTGAAGGGGCAGCCGTCTTGGACTATGGCTACACCTTC,CSVEGAAVLDYGYTF
TRBD2,-,TRBV5-1,TRBJ2-3,TGCGCCAGCAGCGTAGCCGGGGGGGATGGCACAGATACGCAGTATTTT,CASSVAGGDGTDTQYF
-,-,TRBV11-1,TRBJ2-3,TGTGCCAGCAGCTTAACAGTCTCGGACACAGATACGCAGTATTTT,CASSLTVSDTDTQYF
TRBD2,-,TRBV29-1,TRBJ2-5,TGCAGCCCGGGAGCTAGCGGTCCACAGGAGACCCAGTACTTC,CSPGASGPQETQYF
-,-,TRBV28,TRBJ1-5,TGTGCCAGCATCGGGTTCTTTAGTAGAGGATTCAATCAGCCCCAGCATTTT,CASIGFFSRGFNQPQHF
-,-,TRBV7-2,TRBJ2-7,TGTGCCAGCAGCTTAGGACAGTACGAGCAGTACTTC,CASSLGQYEQYF
-,-,TRBV29-1,TRBJ2-7,TGCAGCGTTGGTCACAGGGTTGACGAGCAGTACTTC,CSVGHRVDEQYF
-,-,TRBV7-9,TRBJ2-5,TGTGCCAGCAGCTTGAAGGGCGCGAGGGAGACCCAGTACTTC,CASSLKGARETQYF
-,-,TRBV30,TRBJ2-7,TGTGCCTGGAGTCCCGGACTGGCCTACGAGCAGTACTTC,CAWSPGLAYEQYF
TRBD1,-,TRBV25-1,TRBJ2-7,TGTGCCAGCAGTGAGGAACAGGGGATTCGCTACGAGCAGTACTTC,CASSEEQGIRYEQYF